This T cell receptor (beta chain) was recorded in a study of response to subunit inactivated influenza vaccine. TCRdb re-called the RT-PCR reads with MiXCR, one entry per CDR3 protein. The data show 500,000 to 600,000 distinct CDR3 sequences, with roughly 12% seen just once and about 10% held by the top ten. The CDR3 spans 13 residues. The V gene lost 1 base and the J gene lost 6 bases, with 9 bases spanning the gap. These same data were also listed under a study on T cells expressing NK-cell markers. As that report states: Researchers built TCR beta cDNA using 5'RACE template switching with UMIs. CD3+CD56+NKG2C+, CD3+CD56+NKG2C- and CD3+CD56-NKG2C+ T cells, once sorted, supplied the TCR beta repertoires. Of the CD8+ T cells in about 6 donors, about 1.0-7.0% belonged to dominant NKG2C+ clonotypes. Whether expanded NKG2C+ T cell clones recognized HCMV stayed uncertain.

This chain connects TRBV12-3 or TRBV12-4 to TRBJ1-1; possibly TRBD1 for D (5 bases). This material consisted of PBMCs from blood, taken on the day of vaccination. The TCR comes from a man aged 45 to 65 who received an inactivated influenza vaccine. CDR3 in DNA: TGTGCCAGCAGTTTAGGGGACGAGGCTGAAGCTTTCTTT. Protein: CASSLGDEAEAFF.